The rows below give T cell receptor beta chains drawn from one sample of a study of control samples from healthy donors and cancer patients. The protocol was immunoSEQ multiplex PCR, while the TCRdb copy is restricted to in-frame clones and leaves out a portion. The profile shows 350,000 to 450,000 clones, more than 80% of them singletons. The specimen was PBMCs. All receptors derive from a man aged 40-49 years with head and neck cancer. The CDR3 runs from the conserved cysteine through the conserved F or W. The order of the fields is D gene, V gene, J gene, clone size, CDR3 DNA, CDR3 protein. A D gene is named only where the DNA matches it firmly. Clone size is given for some rows only: seen once, a few or many times, or a class if the clone is expanded.

>TRBD2|TRBV18|TRBJ2-1|-
TGTGCCAGCTCACCGCCGGGAGGGGGTCGTTCCTACAATGAGCAGTTCTTC
CASSPPGGGRSYNEQFF
>TRBD2|TRBV4-1|TRBJ2-7|-
TGCGCCAGCAGCCAAGTGGCTAGCGGGAGGTACGAGCAGTACTTC
CASSQVASGRYEQYF
>-|TRBV19|TRBJ2-5|-
TGTGCCAGTAGGGGCGACACCTCGGAGACCCAGTACTTC
CASRGDTSETQYF
>TRBD1|TRBV27|TRBJ2-7|-
TGTGCCAGCAGGCCATTCCGGGACAGGGGCTACGAGCAGTACTTC
CASRPFRDRGYEQYF
>-|TRBV28|TRBJ2-7|-
TGTGCCAGCAGTCCCCACGGGGACGGCTGCGAGCAGTACTTC
CASSPHGDGCEQYF
>TRBD1|TRBV7-8|TRBJ2-7|-
TGTGCCAGCAGCCTCAACAGGGGTTACGAGCAGTACTTC
CASSLNRGYEQYF
>TRBD1|TRBV11-2|TRBJ1-2|once
TGTGCCAGCCGTCAAACGGGACAGCACTATGGCTACACCTTC
CASRQTGQHYGYTF
>TRBD2|TRBV11-2|TRBJ2-1|-
TGTGCCAGCAGAGTAGCGGGAATTAAATACAATGAGCAGTTCTTC
CASRVAGIKYNEQFF
>TRBD1|TRBV6-6|TRBJ1-1|-
TGTGCCAGCAGTTACTCAATAACAGGGGGAAGGGCTGAAGCTTTCTTT
CASSYSITGGRAEAFF
>-|TRBV6-5|TRBJ1-6|-
TGTGCCAGCAGCCGATATGCCCTGGGGTCACCCCTCCACTTT
CASSRYALGSPLHF
>-|TRBV2|TRBJ2-7|-
TGTGCCAGCAGGGCCGGGACTCTCGCGGCCGAGCAGTACTTC
CASRAGTLAAEQYF
>-|TRBV5-6|TRBJ1-4|-
TGTGCCAGCAGCTTGGGTCGGGGTGAAAAACTGTTTTTT
CASSLGRGEKLFF
>-|TRBV10-3|TRBJ1-3|once
TGTGCCATCAGTGAATACGACACCATATATTTT
CAISEYDTIYF